This TCR beta chain was captured in a study of response to subunit inactivated influenza vaccine. Study-level points and caveats: The authors proposed limited new T cell recruitment per seasonal influenza vaccination.

The sample holds a few counts of this clonotype. Its specificity is not known. J gave up 8 bases and V 0 bases, and 5 bases lay outside the gene matches. The CDR3 sequence is 15 residues long. Per the germline V gene, CDR1 is SGHRS and CDR2 is YFSETQ. TCRdb re-called the RT-PCR reads with MiXCR, one entry per CDR3 protein. Of hundreds of thousands of distinct CDR3 sequences in the sample, more than 15% were seen once. The sample in question was PBMCs from blood, obtained approximately 13 days after vaccination. The V and J genes are TRBV5-1 and TRBJ2-1; 10 bases line up with TRBD1. The sequence was obtained from a man aged 50 to 59 who received an inactivated influenza vaccine. CDR3 DNA sequence: TGCGCCAGCAGCTTGGACGGGACAGGGGTGGATGAGCAGTTCTTC. Translation: CASSLDGTGVDEQFF.